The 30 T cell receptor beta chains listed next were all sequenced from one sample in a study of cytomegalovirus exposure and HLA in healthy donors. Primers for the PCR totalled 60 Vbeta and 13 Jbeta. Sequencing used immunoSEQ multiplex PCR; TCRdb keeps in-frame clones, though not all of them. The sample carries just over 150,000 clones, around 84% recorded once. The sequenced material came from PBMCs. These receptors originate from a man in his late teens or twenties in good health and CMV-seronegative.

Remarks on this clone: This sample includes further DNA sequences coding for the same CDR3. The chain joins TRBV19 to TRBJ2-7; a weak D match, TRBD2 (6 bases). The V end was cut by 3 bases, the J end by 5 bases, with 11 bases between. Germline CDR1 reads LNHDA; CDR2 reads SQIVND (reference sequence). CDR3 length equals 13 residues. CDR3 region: CASSIGGRNEQYF. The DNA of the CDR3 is TGTGCCAGTAGTATTGGGGGGAGGAACGAGCAGTACTTC.

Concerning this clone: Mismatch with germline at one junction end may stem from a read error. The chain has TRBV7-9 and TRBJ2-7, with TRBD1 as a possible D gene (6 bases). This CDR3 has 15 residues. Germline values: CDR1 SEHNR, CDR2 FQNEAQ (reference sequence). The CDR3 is CSSSLLTGSAYEQYF. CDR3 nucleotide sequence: TGTTCCAGCAGCTTATTAACAGGGTCGGCCTACGAGCAGTACTTC.

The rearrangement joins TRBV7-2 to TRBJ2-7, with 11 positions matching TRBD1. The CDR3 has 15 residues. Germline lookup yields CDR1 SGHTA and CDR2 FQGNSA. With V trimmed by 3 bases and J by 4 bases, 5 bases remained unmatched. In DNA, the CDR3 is TGTGCCAGCAGCTTCCGGACAGGGGGCGGGTACGAGCAGTACTTC. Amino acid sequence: CASSFRTGGGYEQYF. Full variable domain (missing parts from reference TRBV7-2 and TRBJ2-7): GAGVSQSPSNKVTEKGKDVELRCDPISGHTALYWYRQSLGQGLEFLIYFQGNSAPDKSGLPSDRFSAERTGGSVSTLTIQRTQQEDSAVYLCASSFRTGGGYEQYFGPGTRLTVT.

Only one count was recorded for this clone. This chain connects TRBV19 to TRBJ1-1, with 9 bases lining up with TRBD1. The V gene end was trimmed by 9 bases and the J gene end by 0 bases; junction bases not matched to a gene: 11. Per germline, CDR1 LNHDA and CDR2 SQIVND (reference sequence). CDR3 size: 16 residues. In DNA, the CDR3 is TGTGCCAGCGGACAGGGGCGATTGATGATGAACACTGAAGCTTTCTTT. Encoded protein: CASGQGRLMMNTEAFF.

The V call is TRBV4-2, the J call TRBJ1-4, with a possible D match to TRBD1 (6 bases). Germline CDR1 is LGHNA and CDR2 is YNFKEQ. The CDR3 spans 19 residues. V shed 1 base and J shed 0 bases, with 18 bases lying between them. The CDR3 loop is CASSQADGGGGATNEKLFF. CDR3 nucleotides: TGTGCCAGCAGCCAAGCGGACGGAGGGGGGGGAGCAACTAATGAAAAACTGTTTTTT.

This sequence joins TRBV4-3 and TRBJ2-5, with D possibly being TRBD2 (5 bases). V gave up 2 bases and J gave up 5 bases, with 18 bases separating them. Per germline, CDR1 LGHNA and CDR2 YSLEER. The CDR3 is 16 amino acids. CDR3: CASSQNPASPEETQYF. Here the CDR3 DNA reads TGCGCCAGCAGCCAAAACCCGGCTAGCCCGGAGGAGACCCAGTACTTC.

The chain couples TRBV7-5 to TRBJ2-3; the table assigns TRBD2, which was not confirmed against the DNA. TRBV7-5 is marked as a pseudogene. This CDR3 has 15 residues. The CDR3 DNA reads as TGTGCCAGAAGCCCCCCGGGACTAGGGCTATATACGCAGTATTTT. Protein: CARSPPGLGLYTQYF.

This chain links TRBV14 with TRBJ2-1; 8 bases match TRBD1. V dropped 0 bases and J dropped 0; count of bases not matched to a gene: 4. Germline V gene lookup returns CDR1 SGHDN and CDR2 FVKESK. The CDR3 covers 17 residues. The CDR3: CASSQDRTGLSYNEQFF. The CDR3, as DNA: TGTGCCAGCAGCCAAGACCGGACAGGGCTCTCCTACAATGAGCAGTTCTTC.

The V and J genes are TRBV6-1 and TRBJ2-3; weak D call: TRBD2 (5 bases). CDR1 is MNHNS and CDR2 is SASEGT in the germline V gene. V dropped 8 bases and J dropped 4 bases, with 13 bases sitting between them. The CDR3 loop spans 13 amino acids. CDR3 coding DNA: TGTGCCAGCGCAAGGACTGCCTCAGATACGCAGTATTTT. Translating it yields CASARTASDTQYF.

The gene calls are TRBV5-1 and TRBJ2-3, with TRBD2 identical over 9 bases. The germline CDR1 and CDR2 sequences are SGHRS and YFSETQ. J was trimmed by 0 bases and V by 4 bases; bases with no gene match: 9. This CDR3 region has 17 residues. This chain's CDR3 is CASSVILTSGSTDTQYF. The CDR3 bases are TGCGCCAGCAGCGTGATCCTGACTAGCGGTAGCACAGATACGCAGTATTTT.

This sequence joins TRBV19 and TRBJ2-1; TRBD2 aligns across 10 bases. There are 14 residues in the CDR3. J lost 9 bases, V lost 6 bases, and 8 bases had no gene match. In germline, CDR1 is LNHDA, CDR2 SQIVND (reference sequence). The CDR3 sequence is CASRTFLAGVEQFF. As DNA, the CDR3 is TGTGCCAGTAGAACCTTCCTAGCGGGAGTTGAGCAGTTCTTC.

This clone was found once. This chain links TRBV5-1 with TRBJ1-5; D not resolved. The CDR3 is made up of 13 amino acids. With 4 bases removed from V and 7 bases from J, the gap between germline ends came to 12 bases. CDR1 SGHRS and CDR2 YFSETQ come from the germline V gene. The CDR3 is CASSEEGNQPQHF. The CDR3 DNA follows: TGCGCCAGCAGCGAGGAGGGTAACCAGCCCCAGCATTTT.

CDR3 sequence: CASSYGQGTDTQYF. The CDR3 DNA reads as TGTGCCAGCAGTTACGGACAGGGCACAGATACGCAGTATTTT. This sequence joins TRBV6-5 and TRBJ2-3; TRBD1 matches 7 bases. J was trimmed by 1 base and V by 2 bases; bases with no gene match: 0. The CDR3 loop spans 14 amino acids. The germline V gene encodes CDR1 MNHEY and CDR2 SVGAGI.

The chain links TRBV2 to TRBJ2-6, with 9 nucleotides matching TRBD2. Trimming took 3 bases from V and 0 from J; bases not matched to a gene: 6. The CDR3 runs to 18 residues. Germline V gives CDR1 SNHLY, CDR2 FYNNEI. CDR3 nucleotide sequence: TGTGCCAGCAGTGACCTAGCGGGGCTGAGCTCTGGGGCCAACGTCCTGACTTTC. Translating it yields CASSDLAGLSSGANVLTF.

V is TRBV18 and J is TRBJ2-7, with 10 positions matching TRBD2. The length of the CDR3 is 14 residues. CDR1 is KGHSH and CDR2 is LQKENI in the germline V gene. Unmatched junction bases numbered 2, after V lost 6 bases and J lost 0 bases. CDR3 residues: CASSSSGSSYEQYF. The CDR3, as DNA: TGTGCCAGCTCCTCTAGCGGGAGCTCCTACGAGCAGTACTTC.

CDR3 amino acids: CASSSLESGTNTGELFF. As DNA, the CDR3 is TGTGCCAGCAGCTCCTTAGAAAGCGGTACGAACACCGGGGAGCTGTTTTTT. V usage is TRBV5-4 and J usage is TRBJ2-2; D possibly corresponds to TRBD2 (5 bases). The CDR3 consists of 17 residues. Germline values: CDR1 SGHNT, CDR2 YYREEE (reference sequence). Trimming took off 3 bases at V and 0 bases at J, with 15 bases between the two ends.

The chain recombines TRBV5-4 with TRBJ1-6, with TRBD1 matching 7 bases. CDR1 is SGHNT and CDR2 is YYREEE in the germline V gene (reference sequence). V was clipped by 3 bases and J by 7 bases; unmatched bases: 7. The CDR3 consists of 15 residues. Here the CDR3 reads CASSYNPDRNSPLHF. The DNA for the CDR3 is TGTGCCAGCAGCTATAATCCGGACAGGAATTCACCCCTCCACTTT. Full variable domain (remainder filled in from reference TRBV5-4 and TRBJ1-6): ETGVTQSPTHLIKTRGQQVTLRCSSQSGHNTVSWYQQALGQGPQFIFQYYREEENGRGNFPPRFSGLQFPNYSSELNVNALELDDSALYLCASSYNPDRNSPLHFGNGTRLTVT.

The CDR3 nucleotides are TGTGCCAGCAGCTCCACGGGACAGCGGAGGGAGACCCAGTACTTC. Its translation: CASSSTGQRRETQYF. The chain combines TRBV7-3 with TRBJ2-5, with 7 positions matching TRBD1. Germline V gives CDR1 SGHTA, CDR2 FQGTGA. The ends lost 4 bases at V and 5 bases at J; junction bases unmatched: 10. The CDR3 is 15 amino acids.

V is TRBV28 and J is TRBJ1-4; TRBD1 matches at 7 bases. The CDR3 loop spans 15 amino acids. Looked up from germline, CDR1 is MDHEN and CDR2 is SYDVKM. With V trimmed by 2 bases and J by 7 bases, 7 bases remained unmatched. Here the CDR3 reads CASSLPTGHGEKLFF. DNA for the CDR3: TGTGCCAGCAGTTTACCGACAGGGCATGGTGAAAAACTGTTTTTT. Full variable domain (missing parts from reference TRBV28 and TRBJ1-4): DVKVTQSSRYLVKRTGEKVFLECVQDMDHENMFWYRQDPGLGLRLIYFSYDVKMKEKGDIPEGYSVSREKKERFSLILESASTNQTSMYLCASSLPTGHGEKLFFGSGTQLSVL.

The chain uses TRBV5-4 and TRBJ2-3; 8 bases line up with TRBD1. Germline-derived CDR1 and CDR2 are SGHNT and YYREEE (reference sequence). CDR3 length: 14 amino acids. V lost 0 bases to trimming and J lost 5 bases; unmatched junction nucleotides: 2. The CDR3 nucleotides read TGTGCCAGCAGCTTGGCAGGGGGCGAAGATACGCAGTATTTT. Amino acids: CASSLAGGEDTQYF.

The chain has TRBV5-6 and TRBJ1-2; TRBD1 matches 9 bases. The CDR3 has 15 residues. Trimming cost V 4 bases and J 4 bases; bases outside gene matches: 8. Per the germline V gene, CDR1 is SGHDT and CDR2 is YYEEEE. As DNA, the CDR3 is TGTGCCAGCAGCAGCCGGGACAGGGCGGTCTATGGCTACACCTTC. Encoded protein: CASSSRDRAVYGYTF.

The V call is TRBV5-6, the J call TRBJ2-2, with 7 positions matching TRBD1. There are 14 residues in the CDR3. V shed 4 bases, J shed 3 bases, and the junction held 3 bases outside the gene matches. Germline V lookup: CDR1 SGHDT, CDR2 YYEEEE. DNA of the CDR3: TGTGCCAGCAGCACGGACAGGTACACCGGGGAGCTGTTTTTT. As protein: CASSTDRYTGELFF.

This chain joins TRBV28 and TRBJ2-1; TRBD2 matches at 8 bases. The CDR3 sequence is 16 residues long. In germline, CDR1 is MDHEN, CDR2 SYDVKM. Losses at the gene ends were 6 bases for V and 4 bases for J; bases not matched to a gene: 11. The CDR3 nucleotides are TGTGCCAGCAGGGCCTCGGGGTTAGCGGGGTACAATGAGCAGTTCTTC. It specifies CASRASGLAGYNEQFF.

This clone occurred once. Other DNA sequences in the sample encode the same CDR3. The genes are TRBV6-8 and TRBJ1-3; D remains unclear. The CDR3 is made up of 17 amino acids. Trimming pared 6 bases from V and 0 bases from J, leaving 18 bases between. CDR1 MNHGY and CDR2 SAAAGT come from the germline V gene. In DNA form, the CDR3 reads TGTGCCAGCAGCGCGCCTGAGTGGAGAAGCTCTGGAAACACCATATATTTT. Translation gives CASSAPEWRSSGNTIYF.

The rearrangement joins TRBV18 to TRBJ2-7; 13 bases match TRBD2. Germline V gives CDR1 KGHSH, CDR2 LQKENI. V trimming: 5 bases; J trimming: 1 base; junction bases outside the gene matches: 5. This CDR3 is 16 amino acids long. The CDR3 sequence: CASSKGLAGESYEQYF. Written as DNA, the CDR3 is TGTGCCAGCTCAAAAGGACTAGCGGGAGAATCCTACGAGCAGTACTTC.

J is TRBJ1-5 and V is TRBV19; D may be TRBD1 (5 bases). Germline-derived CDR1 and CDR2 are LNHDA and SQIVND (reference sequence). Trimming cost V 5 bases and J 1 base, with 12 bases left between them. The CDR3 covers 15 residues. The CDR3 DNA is TGTGCCAGTAGTGGTGGGACTTACAGCAATCAGCCCCAGCATTTT. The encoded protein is CASSGGTYSNQPQHF.

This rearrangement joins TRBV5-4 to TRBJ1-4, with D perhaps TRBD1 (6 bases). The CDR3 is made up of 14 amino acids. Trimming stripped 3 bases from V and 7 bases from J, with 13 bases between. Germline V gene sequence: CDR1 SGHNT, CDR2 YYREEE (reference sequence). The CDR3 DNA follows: TGTGCCAGCAGCTATGACAGGAATTCTGAAAAACTGTTTTTT. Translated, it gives CASSYDRNSEKLFF.

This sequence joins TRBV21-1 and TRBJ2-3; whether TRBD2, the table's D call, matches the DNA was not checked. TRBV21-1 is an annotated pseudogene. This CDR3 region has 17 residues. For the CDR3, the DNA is TGTGCCAGCAGCATAAGATGGTGGCGGCCCTGGGCAGATACGCAGTATTTT. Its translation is CASSIRWWRPWADTQYF.

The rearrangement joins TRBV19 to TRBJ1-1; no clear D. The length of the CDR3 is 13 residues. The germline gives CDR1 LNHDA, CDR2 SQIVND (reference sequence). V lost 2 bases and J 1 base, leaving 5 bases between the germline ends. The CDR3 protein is CASSINRNTEAFF. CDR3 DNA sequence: TGTGCCAGTAGTATAAACAGGAACACTGAAGCTTTCTTT. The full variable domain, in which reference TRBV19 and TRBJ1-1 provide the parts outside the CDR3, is DGGITQSPKYLFRKEGQNVTLSCEQNLNHDAMYWYRQDPGQGLRLIYYSQIVNDFQKGDIAEGYSVSREKKESFPLTVTSAQKNPTAFYLCASSINRNTEAFFGQGTRLTVV.

CDR3 nucleotides: TGCGCCAGCAGCCCCACCCGGACAGGGGCCACTGGGGCCAACGTCCTGACTTTC. Protein product: CASSPTRTGATGANVLTF. The chain links TRBV5-1 to TRBJ2-6; 9 bases map to TRBD1. The CDR3 is made up of 18 amino acids. Germline assignment: CDR1 SGHRS and CDR2 YFSETQ. J was trimmed by 2 bases and V by 4 bases; bases with no gene match: 10.